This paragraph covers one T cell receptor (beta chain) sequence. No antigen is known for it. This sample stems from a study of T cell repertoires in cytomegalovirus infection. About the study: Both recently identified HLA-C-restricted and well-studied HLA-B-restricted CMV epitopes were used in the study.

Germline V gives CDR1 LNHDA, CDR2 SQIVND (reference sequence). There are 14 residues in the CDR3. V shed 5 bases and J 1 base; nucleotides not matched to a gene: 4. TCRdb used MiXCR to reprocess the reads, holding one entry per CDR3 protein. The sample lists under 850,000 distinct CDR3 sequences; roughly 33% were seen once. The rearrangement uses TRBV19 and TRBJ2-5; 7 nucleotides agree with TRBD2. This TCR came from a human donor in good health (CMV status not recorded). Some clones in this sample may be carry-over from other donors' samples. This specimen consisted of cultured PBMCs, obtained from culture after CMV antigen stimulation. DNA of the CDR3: TGTGCCAGTAGTGTCGGGACTACCCAAGAGACCCAGTACTTC. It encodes CASSVGTTQETQYF.